This TCR beta chain was captured by sequencing in a study of blood T cell repertoires in COVID-19. Profiling relied on immunoSEQ multiplex PCR, and the TCRdb table lists in-frame clones only, not all of them. The sample lists a few hundred thousand clones; roughly nine tenths were seen once. The CDR3 has 16 amino acids. Trimming took 5 bases from V and 1 from J; bases not matched to a gene: 8. The germline V gene encodes CDR1 PRHDT and CDR2 FYEKMQ (reference sequence). Recruits, aged roughly 18 to 100 years, lived in 24 US areas. This clonotype originated in a woman aged 40 to 55 who had been exposed to COVID-19. The sample comprised PBMCs or T cells enriched from blood (not recorded which). The chain combines TRBV13 with TRBJ1-1; TRBD1 matches 9 bases. The CDR3 sequence: CASSATGGSGNTEAFF. The DNA for the CDR3 is TGTGCCAGCAGCGCCACAGGGGGCAGCGGGAACACTGAAGCTTTCTTT.